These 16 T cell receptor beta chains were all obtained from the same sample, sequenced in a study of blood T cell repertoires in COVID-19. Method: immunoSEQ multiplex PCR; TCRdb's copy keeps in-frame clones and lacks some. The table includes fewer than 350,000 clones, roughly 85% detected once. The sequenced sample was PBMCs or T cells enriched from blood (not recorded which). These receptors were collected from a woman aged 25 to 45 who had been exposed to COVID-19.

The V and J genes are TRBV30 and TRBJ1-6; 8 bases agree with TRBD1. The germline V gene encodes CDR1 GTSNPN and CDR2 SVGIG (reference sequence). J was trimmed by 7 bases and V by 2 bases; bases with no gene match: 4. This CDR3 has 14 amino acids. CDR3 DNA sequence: TGTGCCTGGAGTCGGGACAGGAGAAATTCACCCCTCCACTTT. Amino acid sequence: CAWSRDRRNSPLHF.

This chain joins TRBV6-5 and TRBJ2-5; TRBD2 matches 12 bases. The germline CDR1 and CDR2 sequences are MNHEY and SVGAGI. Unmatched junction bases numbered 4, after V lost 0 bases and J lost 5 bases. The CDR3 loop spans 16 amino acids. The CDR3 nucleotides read TGTGCCAGCAGTTACTCGACTAGCGGGAGAAGGGAGACCCAGTACTTC. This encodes CASSYSTSGRRETQYF.

The CDR3 spells CASRQQPLAGVFYEQYF. The DNA for the CDR3 is TGTGCCAGCAGACAGCAGCCTCTAGCGGGAGTATTCTACGAGCAGTACTTC. The rearrangement uses TRBV2 and TRBJ2-7, with TRBD2 matching over 10 bases. Germline CDR1 SNHLY, CDR2 FYNNEI. The trim removed 6 bases at V and 3 bases at J, leaving 14 bases unmatched. The CDR3 runs 17 residues.

The CDR3 DNA follows: TGTGCCAGCAGTTCCCTCCCGGGACAGCGATCCTATGGCTACACCTTC. The encoded protein is CASSSLPGQRSYGYTF. The chain is built from TRBV6-2 or TRBV6-3 and TRBJ1-2, with 7 bases fitting TRBD1. The CDR3 consists of 16 residues. From germline, CDR1 is MNHEY and CDR2 SVGEGT. V lost 4 bases and J lost 4; bases outside the gene matches: 12.

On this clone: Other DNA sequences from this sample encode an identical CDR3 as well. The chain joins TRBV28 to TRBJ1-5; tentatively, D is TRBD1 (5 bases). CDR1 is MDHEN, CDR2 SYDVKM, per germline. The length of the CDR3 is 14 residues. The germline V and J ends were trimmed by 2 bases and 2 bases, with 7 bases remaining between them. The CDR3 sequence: CASSLETGNQPQHF. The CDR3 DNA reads TGTGCCAGCAGTTTAGAGACAGGCAATCAGCCCCAGCATTTT.

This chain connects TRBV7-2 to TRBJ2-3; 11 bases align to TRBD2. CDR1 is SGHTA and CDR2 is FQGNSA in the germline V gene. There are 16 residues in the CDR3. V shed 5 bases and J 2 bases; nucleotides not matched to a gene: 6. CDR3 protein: CASSQTSGAFTDTQYF. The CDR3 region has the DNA TGTGCCAGCAGCCAGACTAGCGGGGCTTTCACAGATACGCAGTATTTT.

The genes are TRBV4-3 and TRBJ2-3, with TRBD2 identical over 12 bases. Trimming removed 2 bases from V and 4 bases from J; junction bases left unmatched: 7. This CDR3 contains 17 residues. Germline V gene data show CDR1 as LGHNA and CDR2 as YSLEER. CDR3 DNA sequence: TGCGCCAGCAGCCAATACGCTAGCGGGGGGGCCCCAGATACGCAGTATTTT. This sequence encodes CASSQYASGGAPDTQYF.

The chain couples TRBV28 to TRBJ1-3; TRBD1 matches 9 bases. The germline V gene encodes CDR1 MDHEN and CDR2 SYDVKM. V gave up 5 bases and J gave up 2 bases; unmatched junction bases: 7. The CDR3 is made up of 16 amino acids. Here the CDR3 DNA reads TGTGCCAGCAGTGCCCACAGGGGGCGGACTGGAAACACCATATATTTT. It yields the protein CASSAHRGRTGNTIYF.

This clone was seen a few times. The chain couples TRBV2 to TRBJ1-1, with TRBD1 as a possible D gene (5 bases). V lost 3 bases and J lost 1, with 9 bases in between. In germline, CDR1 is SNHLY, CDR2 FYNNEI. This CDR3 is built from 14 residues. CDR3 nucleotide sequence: TGTGCCAGCAGTGATGGTCAGGGGAACACTGAAGCTTTCTTT. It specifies CASSDGQGNTEAFF.

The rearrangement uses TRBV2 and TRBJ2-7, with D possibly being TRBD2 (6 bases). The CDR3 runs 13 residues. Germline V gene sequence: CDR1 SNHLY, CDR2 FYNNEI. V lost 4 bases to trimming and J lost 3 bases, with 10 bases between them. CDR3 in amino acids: CASSGGLDYEQYF. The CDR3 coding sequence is TGTGCCAGCAGTGGGGGACTGGACTACGAGCAGTACTTC.

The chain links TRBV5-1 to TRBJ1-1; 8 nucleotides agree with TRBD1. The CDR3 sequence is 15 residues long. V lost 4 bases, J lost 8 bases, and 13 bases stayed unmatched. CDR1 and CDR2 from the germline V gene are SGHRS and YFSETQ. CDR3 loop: CASSASSSRTGEAFF. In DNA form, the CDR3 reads TGCGCCAGCAGCGCCTCCTCATCCAGGACAGGGGAAGCTTTCTTT.

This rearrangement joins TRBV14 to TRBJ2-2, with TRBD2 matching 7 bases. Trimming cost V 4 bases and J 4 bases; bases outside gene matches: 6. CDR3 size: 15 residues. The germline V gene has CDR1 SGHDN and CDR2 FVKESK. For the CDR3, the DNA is TGTGCCAGCAGCCTTATAGCGGGCCTCACCGGGGAGCTGTTTTTT. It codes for CASSLIAGLTGELFF.

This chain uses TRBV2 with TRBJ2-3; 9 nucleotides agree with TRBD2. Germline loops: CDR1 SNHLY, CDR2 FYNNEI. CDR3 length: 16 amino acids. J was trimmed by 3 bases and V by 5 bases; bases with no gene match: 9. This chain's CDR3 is CASSLLAGETTDTQYF. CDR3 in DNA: TGTGCCAGCAGTCTCTTAGCGGGAGAGACGACAGATACGCAGTATTTT.

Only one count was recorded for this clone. Here the CDR3 DNA reads TGTGCCAGCAGCTCGGACTTAATTAATTCACCCCTCCACTTT. Protein: CASSSDLINSPLHF. This rearrangement joins TRBV7-8 to TRBJ1-6, with no clear D. The V end lost 4 bases, the J end lost 6 bases, and 10 bases lay between the germline ends. Germline V gene lookup returns CDR1 SGHVS and CDR2 FQNEAQ. This CDR3 is 14 amino acids long.

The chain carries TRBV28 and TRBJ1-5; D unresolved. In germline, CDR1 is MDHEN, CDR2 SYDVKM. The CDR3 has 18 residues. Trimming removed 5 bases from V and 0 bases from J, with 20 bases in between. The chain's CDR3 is CASSPPRSPLYSNQPQHF. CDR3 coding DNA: TGTGCCAGCAGTCCCCCGAGGTCCCCGTTATATAGCAATCAGCCCCAGCATTTT.

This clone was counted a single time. The CDR3 sequence: CASSRGLAGGSPTDTQYF. The CDR3 DNA is TGTGCCAGCAGCAGAGGACTAGCGGGGGGGTCCCCCACAGATACGCAGTATTTT. The chain recombines TRBV14 with TRBJ2-3, with 15 bases aligning to TRBD2. Trimming cost V 5 bases and J 2 bases; bases outside gene matches: 8. This CDR3 region has 18 residues. The V gene's germline CDR1 is SGHDN and CDR2 FVKESK.